This T cell receptor (beta chain) was documented in a study of T cells in Graves' hyperthyroidism and ophthalmopathy. Whole-study findings and limits: The model forecast ophthalmopathy, anticipating it by a median approximately 6.2 months before onset. Stable hyperthyroidism was told apart from ophthalmopathy by a model built on 13 V-J features. Most thyroid clonotypes that were expanded above 0.001 also turned up in blood.

10 ml of fresh peripheral blood supplied the PBMCs. Remarks on this clonotype: The antigen is unknown.

The germline V gene has CDR1 SGHTA and CDR2 FQGTGA. The CDR3 has 13 amino acids. Trimming left V 5 bases short and J 1 base short, with 8 bases between. Researchers amplified the TCR beta CDR3 regions from RNA transcripts. The primer set for the first-round RT-PCR of the TCR CDR3 was HTBI. TCRdb recomputed calls from the multiplex PCR reads with MiXCR, one row per CDR3 protein. The sample carries about 640,000 distinct CDR3 sequences, around 21% recorded once. This chain connects TRBV7-3 to TRBJ2-5; D is uncertain. The sequence came from a man aged 25-45 years with Graves' ophthalmopathy. The source material was blood. This chain's CDR3 is CASSRSGQETQYF. The CDR3 nucleotides are TGTGCCAGCAGCCGGTCGGGCCAAGAGACCCAGTACTTC.